This paragraph reports one T cell receptor beta chain. Its matching antigen is unknown. This CDR3 is built from 11 residues. V gave up 6 bases and J gave up 6 bases; unmatched junction bases: 5. In germline, CDR1 is SQVTM, CDR2 ANQGSEA. This sample stems from a study of cytotoxic CD8 clonotypes in ibrutinib-treated CLL. General study points: Progressing patients had sampling times that differed from those of sustained-remission patients. Stable or contracted on treatment, public clonotypes were also uncommon.

Libraries were prepared by immunoSEQ multiplex PCR; TCRdb keeps only in-frame clonotypes and omits some of them. The profile shows about 58,000 clones, roughly 71% of them singletons. The rearrangement joins TRBV29-1 to TRBJ2-7, with TRBD1 matching over 7 bases. The receptor was isolated from a human donor with chronic lymphocytic leukemia. This sample comprised PBMCs, obtained after 12 months of ibrutinib treatment. The CDR3 protein is CSVSTGVEQYF. The CDR3, as DNA: TGCAGCGTCAGCACAGGGGTCGAGCAGTACTTC.